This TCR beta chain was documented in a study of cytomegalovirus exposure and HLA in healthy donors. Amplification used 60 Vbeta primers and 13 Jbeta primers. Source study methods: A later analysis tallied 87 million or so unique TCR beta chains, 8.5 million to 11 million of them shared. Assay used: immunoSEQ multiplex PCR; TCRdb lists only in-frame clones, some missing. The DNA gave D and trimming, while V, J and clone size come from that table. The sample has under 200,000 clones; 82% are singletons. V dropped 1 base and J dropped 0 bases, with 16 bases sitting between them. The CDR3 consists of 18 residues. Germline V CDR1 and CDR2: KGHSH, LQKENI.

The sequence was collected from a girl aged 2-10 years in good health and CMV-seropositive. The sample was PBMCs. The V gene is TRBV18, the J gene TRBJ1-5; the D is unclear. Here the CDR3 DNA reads TGTGCCAGCTCACCACGGGAGTCGGATCATTATAGCAATCAGCCCCAGCATTTT. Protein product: CASSPRESDHYSNQPQHF.